This T cell receptor (beta chain) was documented in a study of cytomegalovirus exposure and HLA in healthy donors. This clone has a handful of counts. Its specificity is not known. Overall study findings and caveats: Sequencing probably produced one cluster of sequence variants that were highly shared. The sole available immune exposure information was CMV serostatus. Later on, an analysis showed TCR association rates differing by HLA locus, with DRB1 the most and HLA-C the fewest.

The primer mix had 60 Vbeta and 13 Jbeta primers. Repertoires were generated with immunoSEQ multiplex PCR, while TCRdb's copy carries only in-frame clones and drops some. Here the sample spans about 200,000 clones, approximately 85% being singletons. The CDR3 has 20 amino acids. CDR1 and CDR2 (germline): MNHEY, SMNVEV (reference sequence). Trimming left V 5 bases short and J 0 bases short, with 26 bases between. V and J are TRBV27 and TRBJ1-3; the D gene is possibly TRBD1 (6 bases). The sample taken for sequencing was PBMCs. This clonotype was sampled from a woman aged 50 to 65 in good health and CMV-seropositive. This CDR3 reads CASSGTGTSPSSGSGNTIYF. The CDR3 DNA follows: TGTGCCAGCAGTGGCACCGGGACAAGCCCTTCCTCTGGCTCTGGAAACACCATATATTTT.